This entry concerns a single T cell receptor (beta chain). Its recognized antigen is unknown. No per-base quality is available; no much larger clone lies one base away. The CDR3 runs 17 residues from the cysteine to the phenylalanine. Of all the DNA, just the CDR3 is kept, 51 bases in frame from base 1. Clipping removes 1 base from V and 5 bases from J, with 11 as the unmatched junction base count. From a lookup of the germline V gene, CDR1 and CDR2 are SGHAT and FQNNGV. Each PCR received spiked-in synthetic TCR analog templates so that absolute template abundance could be estimated from read counts. Using the immunoSEQ assay, TCRbeta CDR3 regions were amplified from genomic DNA with bias-controlled V and J gene primers. Sequencing of rearranged TCRbeta segments was performed at approximately 20X coverage. The published analysis was carried out like this. Sequencing errors were corrected by clustering, and CDR3s were annotated against IMGT so that V, D and J genes could be assigned. Only productive TCRbeta rearrangements were used in downstream analyses, excluding out-of-frame or stop-codon sequences. To compute clonality, Shannon entropy was normalized by the log of the number of unique productive sequences and then subtracted from one. Fisher's exact test with Benjamini-Hochberg correction, using a cutoff of adjusted p below 0.01, was how clones that differed between time points or between blood and tumor were identified. TCRdb carries this immuneACCESS record with in-frame sequences only. Its versions omit some clonotypes, under half of them owing to an unresolved V gene in the studies checked, with the rest unexplained. That table furnishes V, J and clone size, whereas the DNA furnished D and trimming. This sample is represented by around 49,000 clones; 85% to 90% of them were singletons. 2.4% of the sample is held by the ten biggest clonotypes.

Taken with the paper, the label for time point translates to: peripheral blood 6 weeks after treatment start. A cohort of about 30 patients with locally advanced or metastatic urothelial carcinoma, treated at Memorial Sloan Kettering on a trial protocol, was included. Peripheral blood mononuclear cells were collected pretreatment and during treatment, with between 1 and 8 total time points per patient. The Qiagen DNeasy Blood extraction kit was used to purify genomic DNA from total PBMCs and from tumor samples. PBMCs were collected pretreatment and during treatment, and were isolated and stored as previously described. This sample stems from a study of PD-L1 blockade in urothelial cancer (dated by TCRdb to between 2016 and 2019). Looking at the study overall: Every patient began therapy in about 2014 and was given atezolizumab 1,200 mg intravenously every 3 weeks. Durable clinical benefit meant progression-free survival longer than 6 months, and TCR features were also tested against progression-free and overall survival. Twenty-nine patients had pretreatment blood TCR-seq, some 25 had at least one posttreatment blood collection, and some 25 had tumor TCR-seq. The study was an exploratory multi-omic analysis of somatic, immune and clinical correlates of response to PD-L1 blockade with atezolizumab in urothelial cancer. Durable clinical benefit was achieved by nine patients but not by the remaining 20. Pretreatment tumor samples, along with matched peripheral blood collected serially before and after atezolizumab treatment, underwent TCR sequencing. An ECOG performance status of 0 or 1 was recorded for the patients, and 0 to 3 prior chemotherapy regimens had been received by the patients. About nine tenths of the roughly 29 patients were males with bladder-origin urothelial cancer, and about 65% of the roughly 30 reported a prior smoking history. In the same patients, whole exome sequencing and RNA sequencing of pretreatment tumors were performed in addition to TCR sequencing. Blood samples were analyzed at 3 weeks after treatment start (second dose) and at 6 weeks after treatment start. Blood samples gave median yields of about 150,000 T cells and more than 80,000 unique TCRs, along with a median clonality of around 0.075.

Broad study findings and their caveats: Patients with durable benefit showed greater expansion of tumor-associated TCR clones in peripheral blood 3 weeks after starting treatment (n of about 20, p = 0.022). Small sample size (n ≈ 28) and many exploratory analyses mean the results are intended to be hypothesis-generating. A pretreatment peripheral blood TCR clonality below the median was linked to improved progression-free and overall survival.

The specimen was PBMCs, collected around atezolizumab (anti-PD-L1) treatment. The sequence is built from TRBV11-2 and TRBJ2-5, with 9 bases in between that match TRBD2. The source is a man aged 60-69 years with urothelial cancer. The nucleotide sequence reads TGTGCCAGCAGCTTAGGCTCTTTAGCGGGAGTTCGGGAGACCCAGTACTTC. Translated, it gives CASSLGSLAGVRETQYF.